This T cell receptor beta chain was obtained from a study of blood T cell repertoires in COVID-19. Study summary: Acute-phase and convalescent COVID-19 samples originated in the United States, Italy and Spain. T cells, B-cell-depleted T cells, or PBMCs supplied cDNA or gDNA.

Trimming shortened V by 1 base and J by 8 bases, and 23 bases separated the two germline ends. This CDR3 region has 17 residues. The germline CDR1 and CDR2 sequences are LNHDA and SQIVND (reference sequence). Some clones are missing from TCRdb's copy, which holds only in-frame ones; the method was immunoSEQ multiplex PCR. The repertoire consists of 180,000 or so clones, with approximately 88% occurring once and the leading ten covering around 7%. The chain recombines TRBV19 with TRBJ1-2; D is perhaps TRBD1 (5 bases). The sequence derives from a woman in her thirties or forties with COVID-19, enrolled during active disease. Sequencing was carried out using peripheral blood. CDR3 protein: CASSIAPAGRRSEGYTF. In DNA, the CDR3 is TGTGCCAGTAGTATAGCCCCAGCAGGGAGGCGGTCGGAAGGCTACACCTTC.